This TCR beta chain was recorded in a study of T cells in localized non-small cell lung cancer. The repertoire was sequenced with immunoSEQ multiplex PCR; TCRdb's copy has only in-frame clones and lacks some. The data contain 50,000 to 55,000 clones, around nine tenths of them seen just once; the ten biggest clones take up about 16%. Findings and limits, study-wide: Analysis by sequencing included only one tumor region, so heterogeneity remains possible. Longer overall survival associated with higher blood T cell density; shorter survival with higher adjacent-lung clonality. Of the tissues analyzed, uninvolved adjacent lung showed maximal T cell clonality, greater than tumor. Adjacent lung had a median around 60 of the 100 largest tumor clones.

In the case of this clone: Antigen unknown.

The CDR3 is 14 amino acids. Per germline, CDR1 SGHNT and CDR2 YYREEE (reference sequence). The V and J ends lost 1 base and 0 bases respectively, with 8 bases between them. This clonotype was sampled from a female donor with stage II lung adenocarcinoma. This chain uses TRBV5-4 with TRBJ2-7; no clear D gene. The specimen comprised PBMCs, sampled before any cancer treatment. The CDR3 nucleotides read TGTGCCAGCAGCTTGACAGTAAGCTCCTACGAGCAGTACTTC. Translated: CASSLTVSSYEQYF.